This T cell receptor (beta chain) was identified during a study of blood T cell repertoires in COVID-19. In the study overall: Samples representing acute and convalescent COVID-19 were sourced from the United States, Italy and Spain. Sources were T cells, B-cell-depleted T cells, or PBMCs; the material itself was cDNA or gDNA.

Germline-derived CDR1 and CDR2 are MNHNS and SASEGT. The CDR3 runs to 16 residues. Trimming took off 1 base at V and 1 base at J, with 11 bases between the two ends. Original methodology: Amplification with reference gene primers provided the estimates of nucleated cell counts. TCRdb's table, derived via immunoSEQ multiplex PCR, lists solely in-frame clones and lacks some. That table furnishes V, J and clone size, whereas the DNA furnished D and trimming. The repertoire holds roughly 130,000 clones, with about 80% as singletons. The sequence came from a woman between 50 and 59 years old with acute or convalescent COVID-19. The gene calls are TRBV6-1 and TRBJ1-5; TRBD1 might be the D (5 bases). Sequences were obtained from peripheral blood. In DNA form, the CDR3 reads TGTGCCAGCAGTGAAGGTGGGGGAGGAAGCAATCAGCCCCAGCATTTT. Protein sequence: CASSEGGGGSNQPQHF.